These 29 T cell receptor beta chains were all obtained from the same sample, sequenced in a study of post-analysis software for immune sequencing data. Study-wide results and limits: There were five TRBV segments more frequent in patients than controls, and TRBV5-6, TRBV5-1 and TRBV20-1 were among them.

These TCRs' antigens remain unknown. The TCR beta cDNA libraries contained unique molecular identifiers. TCRdb independently ran MiXCR on the PCR reads; one entry per CDR3 protein. The data show 700,000 to 900,000 distinct CDR3 sequences, about 43% seen once. The sample was blood. All receptors derive from a girl aged 10 to 17 with multiple sclerosis.

This clonotype showed up just a few times. The genes are TRBV12-3 or TRBV12-4 and TRBJ2-1; D remains ambiguous. CDR3 length equals 12 residues. V was cut by 5 bases and J by 10 bases, with 12 bases left in between. This chain's CDR3 is CASSPAPLEQFF. The CDR3, as DNA: TGTGCCAGCAGTCCGGCCCCGTTGGAGCAGTTCTTC.

V and J are TRBV5-6 and TRBJ1-1; D is possibly TRBD1 (6 bases). The ends were cut back, 3 bases at V and 0 bases at J, with 9 bases in the middle. CDR3 length: 14 amino acids. Germline assignment: CDR1 SGHDT and CDR2 YYEEEE. CDR3 in DNA: TGTGCCAGCAGCTGGGGGGCCCTGAACACTGAAGCTTTCTTT. Its translation: CASSWGALNTEAFF.

The chain uses TRBV4-1 and TRBJ2-1, with D hard to call. The germline V gene has CDR1 MGHRA and CDR2 YSYEKL. This CDR3 spans 15 amino acids. Trimming removed 1 base at V and 8 bases at J, with 15 bases between. CDR3 bases: TGCGCCAGCAGCCAAGTTAGTCTAGACGGCGATGAGCAGTTCTTC. Translation gives CASSQVSLDGDEQFF.

This clonotype came up once. Here the CDR3 reads CASSLRGVGETQYF. CDR3 coding DNA: TGCGCCAGCAGCTTGCGTGGCGTGGGAGAGACCCAGTACTTC. The chain couples TRBV5-1 to TRBJ2-5; the D is unclear. The CDR3 has 14 amino acids. Trimming pared 1 base from V and 4 bases from J, leaving 11 bases between. The germline V gene encodes CDR1 SGHRS and CDR2 YFSETQ.

The chain recombines TRBV28 with TRBJ1-1; TRBD1 is a possible D gene (6 bases). This CDR3 region has 15 residues. Looked up from germline, CDR1 is MDHEN and CDR2 is SYDVKM. The V end was cut by 2 bases, the J end by 5 bases, with 15 bases between. CDR3 coding DNA: TGTGCCAGCAGTTTAGATCAGGGGAGGGGTACTGAAGCTTTCTTT. Its translation is CASSLDQGRGTEAFF.

The CDR3 bases are TGTGCCAGCAGTCGTAGTGGGGGCGGAGAGACCCAGTACTTC. Residues: CASSRSGGGETQYF. The chain uses TRBV9 and TRBJ2-5, with D perhaps TRBD1 (6 bases). The V end lost 5 bases, the J end lost 4 bases, and 15 bases lay between the germline ends. CDR1 and CDR2 (germline): SGDLS, YYNGEE. The CDR3 is made up of 14 amino acids.

This chain uses TRBV7-9 with TRBJ1-1; the D gene is possibly TRBD1 (6 bases). V lost 6 bases, J lost 5 bases, and 16 bases lay in between. The CDR3 totals 14 residues. From germline, CDR1 is SEHNR and CDR2 FQNEAQ (reference sequence). The CDR3, as DNA: TGTGCCAGCAGACCCGAACAGGGACGGACTGAAGCTTTCTTT. Amino acid sequence: CASRPEQGRTEAFF.

The chain couples TRBV24-1 to TRBJ2-1; 10 bases are shared with TRBD2. Trimming took 10 bases from V and 7 from J; bases not matched to a gene: 3. Germline V gives CDR1 KGHDR, CDR2 SFDVKD. The CDR3 is 12 residues long. The CDR3 bases are TGTGCCACTGGACTAGCGGAGAATGAGCAGTTCTTC. Amino acids: CATGLAENEQFF.

The chain joins TRBV7-6 to TRBJ2-1; 10 bases agree with TRBD1. V lost 4 bases to trimming and J lost 8 bases; unmatched junction nucleotides: 5. The CDR3 covers 14 residues. The germline CDR1 and CDR2 sequences are SGHVS and FNYEAQ. The CDR3 reads CASSSGTGVHEQFF. In DNA, the CDR3 is TGTGCCAGCAGCTCCGGGACAGGGGTCCATGAGCAGTTCTTC.

About this clonotype itself: This may come from a read error, since a much larger clone is one base off. The chain has TRBV29-1 and TRBJ2-5, with D possibly matching TRBD2 (6 bases). V was pared by 5 bases and J by 11 bases, with 15 bases between. Germline V gene data show CDR1 as SQVTM and CDR2 as ANQGSEA. The CDR3 sequence is 11 residues long. CDR3 in amino acids: CSVLGRNEQYF. The DNA of the CDR3 is TGCAGCGTTCTTGGGAGGAATGAGCAGTACTTC. Supplemented by reference TRBV29-1 and TRBJ2-5, the full variable domain reads SAVISQKPSRDICQRGTSLTIQCQVDSQVTMMFWYRQQPGQSLTLIATANQGSEATYESGFVIDKFPISRPNLTFSTLTVSNMSPEDSSIYLCSVLGRNEQYFGPGTRLLVL.

This clonotype was recorded once. The genes are TRBV9 and TRBJ2-3; D is undetermined. From germline, CDR1 is SGDLS and CDR2 YYNGEE. CDR3 length equals 15 residues. Trimming stripped 4 bases from V and 4 bases from J, with 16 bases between. In nucleotides, the CDR3 is TGTGCCAGCAGCTCAAGCAGGAGTTTCGCAGATACGCAGTATTTT. It yields the protein CASSSSRSFADTQYF. The full variable domain, in which reference TRBV9 and TRBJ2-3 provide the parts outside the CDR3, is DSGVTQTPKHLITATGQRVTLRCSPRSGDLSVYWYQQSLDQGLQFLIQYYNGEERAKGNILERFSAQQFPDLHSELNLSSLELGDSALYFCASSSSRSFADTQYFGPGTRLTVL.

V is TRBV5-1 and J is TRBJ1-5, with no clear D. The CDR3 has 14 amino acids. Trimming shortened V by 0 bases and J by 4 bases, and 8 bases separated the two germline ends. Looked up from germline, CDR1 is SGHRS and CDR2 is YFSETQ. CDR3 nucleotides: TGCGCCAGCAGCTTGGGACATCTTAATCAGCCCCAGCATTTT. It yields the protein CASSLGHLNQPQHF.

The V call is TRBV6-1, the J call TRBJ1-1; D gene unclear. Trimming left V 8 bases short and J 1 base short, with 11 bases between. This CDR3 is 13 amino acids long. The germline gives CDR1 MNHNS, CDR2 SASEGT. CDR3 sequence (DNA): TGTGCCAGCGAACAGAATCCGAACACTGAAGCTTTCTTT. Translation: CASEQNPNTEAFF.

The sample holds a few counts of this clonotype. The chain joins TRBV4-3 to TRBJ2-3; perhaps TRBD1 as D (5 bases). Germline CDR1 reads LGHNA; CDR2 reads YSLEER. The CDR3 contains 16 residues. V lost 0 bases, J lost 0 bases, and 10 bases lay in between. The CDR3 here is CASSQESQGSTDTQYF. The DNA of the CDR3 is TGCGCCAGCAGCCAAGAATCCCAGGGAAGCACAGATACGCAGTATTTT.

This chain joins TRBV5-1 and TRBJ2-1; D perhaps matches TRBD1 (5 bases). The CDR3 length is 12 residues. CDR1 and CDR2 from the germline V gene are SGHRS and YFSETQ. The germline V and J ends were trimmed by 4 bases and 7 bases, with 9 bases remaining between them. The CDR3 DNA follows: TGCGCCAGCAGCGGGGCTTCGAATGAGCAGTTCTTC. Translating it yields CASSGASNEQFF.

The V call is TRBV25-1, the J call TRBJ1-2; D is ambiguous. Trimming took 2 bases from V and 2 from J, leaving 6 bases between them. This CDR3 contains 13 residues. CDR1 and CDR2 (germline): MGHDK, SYGVNS. The CDR3 protein is CASSERWNYGYTF. Here the CDR3 DNA reads TGTGCCAGCAGTGAAAGGTGGAACTATGGCTACACCTTC.

The chain joins TRBV28 to TRBJ2-7; maybe TRBD2 (5 bases). Between the trimmed V and J ends, which lost 6 bases and 0 bases, there was a span of 15 bases. CDR1 MDHEN and CDR2 SYDVKM come from the germline V gene. The length of the CDR3 is 15 residues. CDR3 sequence: CASRVTGTSSYEQYF. The CDR3 nucleotides are TGTGCCAGCAGGGTTACTGGAACTAGCTCCTACGAGCAGTACTTC.

The CDR3 sequence: CASSLDDSNQPQHF. CDR3 DNA: TGTGCCAGCAGCTTAGATGATAGCAATCAGCCCCAGCATTTT. This sequence joins TRBV7-8 and TRBJ1-5; D uncertain. The CDR3 loop spans 14 amino acids. Germline lookup yields CDR1 SGHVS and CDR2 FQNEAQ. V was shortened by 1 base and J by 0 bases, with 4 bases between the two germline ends.

The V and J genes are TRBV4-2 and TRBJ2-4, with 7 bases lining up with TRBD2. Trimming cost V 4 bases and J 13 bases; bases outside gene matches: 10. The CDR3 has 13 residues. The germline gives CDR1 LGHNA, CDR2 YNFKEQ. CDR3 DNA sequence: TGTGCCAGCAGCCCCGTCGGGACTACTGAGCAGTACTTC. It specifies CASSPVGTTEQYF.

The chain couples TRBV2 to TRBJ2-1, with D tentatively TRBD1 (6 bases). The V end was cut by 2 bases, the J end by 14 bases, with 19 bases between. The CDR3 runs 14 residues. From germline, CDR1 is SNHLY and CDR2 FYNNEI. The CDR3 coding sequence is TGTGCCAGCAGTGAATCCCCGCAGGGGAATGGAAAGTTCTTC. It codes for CASSESPQGNGKFF. Full variable domain (missing parts from reference TRBV2 and TRBJ2-1): EPEVTQTPSHQVTQMGQEVILRCVPISNHLYFYWYRQILGQKVEFLVSFYNNEISEKSEIFDDQFSVERPDGSNFTLKIRSTKLEDSAMYFCASSESPQGNGKFFGPGTRLTVL.

This clonotype was seen once. This chain connects TRBV11-1 to TRBJ2-1; 12 bases agree with TRBD1. In germline, CDR1 is SGHAT, CDR2 FQDESV (reference sequence). The CDR3 consists of 15 residues. With V trimmed by 5 bases and J by 13 bases, 12 bases remained unmatched. For the CDR3, the DNA is TGTGCCAGCAGCCACGGGACAGGGGGCGAGGAGACCCAGTTCTTC. This codes for CASSHGTGGEETQFF.

This clonotype was observed a few times. The rearrangement uses TRBV6-6 and TRBJ2-7; TRBD2 is a possible D gene (7 bases). Trimming took 8 bases from V and 6 from J, leaving 23 bases between them. CDR1 MNHNY and CDR2 SVGAGI come from the germline V gene (reference sequence). The CDR3 totals 15 residues. This chain's CDR3 is CASSKKAGGLGEQYF. The CDR3 DNA reads TGTGCCAGCTCCAAAAAGGCCGGGGGGCTGGGCGAGCAGTACTTC.

This sequence joins TRBV4-3 and TRBJ2-1; 7 bases line up with TRBD2. The V gene end was trimmed by 4 bases and the J gene end by 3 bases; junction bases not matched to a gene: 12. This CDR3 has 17 residues. Germline V lookup: CDR1 LGHNA, CDR2 YSLEER. The CDR3 sequence: CASSLALASTSYNEQFF. As DNA, the CDR3 is TGCGCCAGCAGCCTCGCACTAGCGTCCACGAGCTACAATGAGCAGTTCTTC.

This clonotype was seen only a few times. An end of the junction differs from the germline gene, which may be a read error. The J gene is TRBJ2-7, the V gene TRBV10-3; D remains ambiguous. Germline CDR1 ENHRY, CDR2 SYGVKD. The CDR3 sequence is 16 residues long. CDR3 nucleotide sequence: TGTGCTATCAGTCCACCTCCAGAGGAGATCTCCTACGAGCAGTACTTC. Protein product: CAISPPPEEISYEQYF.

This clonotype has more than one count but fewer than ten. The chain combines TRBV20-1 with TRBJ2-7; a weak D match, TRBD1 (5 bases). The CDR3 totals 13 residues. Germline V lookup: CDR1 DFQATT, CDR2 SNEGSKA (reference sequence). Trimming cost V 0 bases and J 4 bases, with 10 bases left between them. The CDR3 spells CSARDQGSYEQYF. In DNA form, the CDR3 reads TGCAGTGCTAGAGATCAGGGATCGTACGAGCAGTACTTC.

The chain recombines TRBV18 with TRBJ2-1; 14 bases are shared with TRBD2. The CDR3 contains 19 residues. The J segment lost 1 base and the V segment lost 0 bases, leaving 5 bases of the junction unmatched. The germline V gene has CDR1 KGHSH and CDR2 LQKENI. Written as DNA, the CDR3 is TGTGCCAGCTCACCACCGACTAGCGGGAGGGCCGGATCCTACAATGAGCAGTTCTTC. This codes for CASSPPTSGRAGSYNEQFF.

Comment on this clonotype: A junction boundary mismatches the germline segment, possibly from a read error. The rearrangement joins TRBV7-8 to TRBJ1-5; no reliable D call. Germline V gene data show CDR1 as SGHVS and CDR2 as FQNEAQ. The CDR3 totals 15 residues. The CDR3 protein is CASSLAINSNRPQHF. The CDR3 DNA reads as TGTGCCAGCAGCTTAGCCATTAATAGCAATCGGCCCCAGCATTTT.

With regard to this clonotype: One junction end disagrees with the germline gene, perhaps due to a read error. V is TRBV7-2 and J is TRBJ1-2; a possible D gene is TRBD1 (6 bases). CDR1 SGHTA and CDR2 FQGNSA come from the germline V gene. The CDR3 runs to 15 residues. This CDR3 is CAGSREGDTNYGYTF. The CDR3 DNA follows: TGTGCCGGCAGCCGTGAGGGGGATACGAACTATGGCTACACCTTC.

The chain carries TRBV12-3 or TRBV12-4 and TRBJ2-1, with no clear D. Deletions cut 6 bases from V and 0 bases from J, with 9 bases between. The CDR3 is made up of 14 amino acids. The CDR3, as DNA: TGTGCCAGCAGGCTTACGAGCTCCTACAATGAGCAGTTCTTC. Its translation: CASRLTSSYNEQFF.